A single sample is the source of the 24 T cell receptor beta chains below, sequenced in a study of shared clonotypes between healthy human individuals. Assay: immunoSEQ multiplex PCR; the TCRdb copy retains only in-frame clones and omits some. The table includes under 2,500,000 clones, approximately 96% detected once. The specimen sequenced was naive CD4+ T cells sorted from blood. The subset is: CD45RA+ positively selected. These receptors were taken from a man aged 18-30 years in good health.

CDR3 DNA: TGTGCCAGCTCACCATATAGCGGGGAGACCCAGTACTTC. Translated: CASSPYSGETQYF. The chain uses TRBV18 and TRBJ2-5; 7 positions match TRBD2. The CDR3 length is 13 residues. The germline V gene has CDR1 KGHSH and CDR2 LQKENI. Germline trimming cut 2 bases from V and 5 bases from J; bases unmatched to any gene: 2.

This clone came up a few times. This sequence joins TRBV11-3 and TRBJ1-1; D unclear. The CDR3 spans 13 residues. V was trimmed by 0 bases and J by 1 base, leaving 3 bases between them. Per the germline V gene, CDR1 is SGHNT and CDR2 is YENEEA. The CDR3 bases are TGTGCCAGCAGCTTAGAAGAGAACACTGAAGCTTTCTTT. Amino acids: CASSLEENTEAFF. The variable domain in full, with the rest retrieved from reference TRBV11-3 and TRBJ1-1, is EAGVVQSPRYKIIEKKQPVAFWCNPISGHNTLYWYLQNLGQGPELLIRYENEEAVDDSQLPKDRFSAERLKGVDSTLKIQPAELGDSAVYLCASSLEENTEAFFGQGTRLTVV.

The V and J genes are TRBV2 and TRBJ2-5; D ambiguous. Germline assignment: CDR1 SNHLY and CDR2 FYNNEI. This CDR3 has 14 residues. The germline V and J ends were trimmed by 3 bases and 5 bases, with 13 bases remaining between them. The chain's CDR3 is CASSDGVRGETQYF. CDR3 nucleotides: TGTGCCAGCAGTGACGGAGTACGTGGGGAGACCCAGTACTTC.

The genes are TRBV15 and TRBJ1-2; no clear D. Trimming cost V 5 bases and J 4 bases, with 11 bases left between them. The CDR3 sequence is 13 residues long. CDR1 is LNHNV, CDR2 YYDKDF, per germline (reference sequence). CDR3 sequence (DNA): TGTGCCACCAGCGGATTGGACCCCTATGGCTACACCTTC. This translates into CATSGLDPYGYTF.

CDR3 DNA sequence: TGTGCCAGCAGCTTGGATGGGACCCGCAGCTCCTACGAGCAGTACTTC. It translates to CASSLDGTRSSYEQYF. The V gene is TRBV5-5, the J gene TRBJ2-7; D might be TRBD1 or TRBD2, each matching 5 bases. The CDR3 is 16 amino acids. Trimming removed 0 bases at V and 0 bases at J, with 13 bases between. In germline, CDR1 is SGHKS, CDR2 YYEKEE (reference sequence).

This clone was picked up one time. This sequence joins TRBV18 and TRBJ2-1, with TRBD2 as a possible D gene (5 bases). This CDR3 comprises 15 residues. V gave up 2 bases and J gave up 0 bases, with 8 bases separating them. The germline V gene has CDR1 KGHSH and CDR2 LQKENI. CDR3 region: CASSPRGSSYNEQFF. CDR3 sequence (DNA): TGTGCCAGCTCACCAAGAGGGAGCTCCTACAATGAGCAGTTCTTC.

The J gene is TRBJ1-4, the V gene TRBV5-1; 10 bases fit TRBD1. The CDR3 sequence is 15 residues long. Per germline, CDR1 SGHRS and CDR2 YFSETQ. V lost 4 bases to trimming and J lost 7 bases; unmatched junction nucleotides: 7. CDR3 DNA: TGCGCCAGCAGCGGGACAGGGGAGGTTCGTGAAAAACTGTTTTTT. As protein: CASSGTGEVREKLFF.

The V gene is TRBV21-1, the J gene TRBJ2-5; the table's TRBD2 call for D was not verified on the DNA. TRBV21-1 is a listed pseudogene. The CDR3 runs to 11 residues. CDR3 amino acids: CASSKGNSQHF. CDR3 in DNA: TGTGCCAGCAGCAAAGGGAATAGCCAGCACTTC.

V usage is TRBV7-2 and J usage is TRBJ2-5, with 7 bases that match TRBD1. CDR1 and CDR2 (germline): SGHTA, FQGNSA. The CDR3 totals 13 residues. V trimming: 1 base; J trimming: 4 bases; junction bases outside the gene matches: 0. CDR3 sequence reads: CASSLGQGETQYF. DNA for the CDR3: TGTGCCAGCAGCTTAGGACAGGGAGAGACCCAGTACTTC.

The chain combines TRBV19 with TRBJ1-2; TRBD1 matches 7 bases. The CDR3 is made up of 14 amino acids. Trimming cost V 3 bases and J 4 bases; bases outside gene matches: 5. Germline loops: CDR1 LNHDA, CDR2 SQIVND (reference sequence). The CDR3 loop reads CASSIAGGAYGYTF. The CDR3 coding sequence is TGTGCCAGTAGTATTGCAGGGGGAGCCTATGGCTACACCTTC.

The chain recombines TRBV5-4 with TRBJ2-6; D gene ambiguous. This CDR3 is built from 16 residues. V gave up 2 bases and J gave up 0 bases, with 9 bases separating them. CDR1 and CDR2 (germline): SGHNT, YYREEE (reference sequence). The CDR3 protein is CASSFIGSSGANVLTF. The CDR3 bases are TGTGCCAGCAGCTTTATAGGAAGCTCTGGGGCCAACGTCCTGACTTTC. Complete variable domain (other parts from reference TRBV5-4 and TRBJ2-6): ETGVTQSPTHLIKTRGQQVTLRCSSQSGHNTVSWYQQALGQGPQFIFQYYREEENGRGNFPPRFSGLQFPNYSSELNVNALELDDSALYLCASSFIGSSGANVLTFGAGSRLTVL.

The V call is TRBV9, the J call TRBJ2-2, with 9 bases that match TRBD1. Germline V gene sequence: CDR1 SGDLS, CDR2 YYNGEE. The CDR3 totals 16 residues. The ends lost 4 bases at V and 3 bases at J; junction bases unmatched: 7. The chain's CDR3 is CASSPRQGGDTGELFF. The CDR3 DNA sequence: TGTGCCAGCAGCCCCCGACAGGGGGGAGACACCGGGGAGCTGTTTTTT.

The chain recombines TRBV7-9 with TRBJ1-2; no clear D. The CDR3 has 12 residues. Per germline, CDR1 SEHNR and CDR2 FQNEAQ (reference sequence). V was pared by 1 base and J by 5 bases, with 5 bases between. The CDR3 protein is CASSLVEYGYTF. DNA of the CDR3: TGTGCCAGCAGCTTAGTGGAGTATGGCTACACCTTC.

The chain carries TRBV29-1 and TRBJ2-7, with D maybe TRBD2 (7 bases). This CDR3 region has 12 residues. Germline lookup yields CDR1 SQVTM and CDR2 ANQGSEA. Trimming took off 7 bases at V and 6 bases at J, with 16 bases between the two ends. Here the CDR3 reads CSGRGASGEQYF. CDR3 nucleotides: TGCAGCGGTCGGGGGGCTAGTGGCGAGCAGTACTTC.

J is TRBJ1-6 and V is TRBV4-2, with TRBD1 matching 9 bases. CDR3 length: 20 residues. In germline, CDR1 is LGHNA, CDR2 YNFKEQ. V lost 3 bases and J lost 0; bases outside the gene matches: 12. CDR3 loop: CASSQPNRDRALSYNSPLHF. CDR3 DNA sequence: TGTGCCAGCAGCCAGCCCAACCGGGACAGGGCCCTCTCCTATAATTCACCCCTCCACTTT.

The chain uses TRBV7-8 and TRBJ1-4, with D tentatively TRBD1 (5 bases). CDR1 is SGHVS, CDR2 FQNEAQ, per germline. Trimming removed 8 bases from V and 8 bases from J, with 18 bases in between. The CDR3 totals 14 residues. The CDR3 loop reads CASEQAGGGEKLFF. DNA for the CDR3: TGTGCCAGCGAGCAGGCCGGGGGTGGAGAAAAACTGTTTTTT. The full variable domain, with the rest looked up from reference TRBV7-8 and TRBJ1-4, is GAGVSQSPRYKVAKRGQDVALRCDPISGHVSLFWYQQALGQGPEFLTYFQNEAQLDKSGLPSDRFFAERPEGSVSTLKIQRTQQEDSAVYLCASEQAGGGEKLFFGSGTQLSVL.

This clone appeared a few times. This same CDR3 is encoded by further DNA sequences in the sample. Here the CDR3 reads CASSPDRGTDTQYF. As DNA, the CDR3 is TGTGCCAGCAGCCCGGACAGGGGAACAGATACGCAGTATTTT. This rearrangement joins TRBV5-4 to TRBJ2-3, with TRBD1 identical over 9 bases. CDR1 and CDR2 from the germline V gene are SGHNT and YYREEE (reference sequence). This CDR3 is 14 amino acids long. Trimming removed 4 bases from V and 3 bases from J; junction bases left unmatched: 3.

The V and J genes are TRBV2 and TRBJ1-5, with 11 bases matching TRBD1. The CDR3 runs 15 residues. Germline loops: CDR1 SNHLY, CDR2 FYNNEI. V trimming: 6 bases; J trimming: 6 bases; junction bases outside the gene matches: 7. CDR3 region: CASSGQGAGGQPQHF. CDR3 DNA: TGTGCCAGCAGCGGACAGGGGGCAGGAGGTCAGCCCCAGCATTTT.

The J gene is TRBJ1-1, the V gene TRBV28; D uncertain. V lost 6 bases and J 7 bases, leaving 9 bases between the germline ends. Germline V gene sequence: CDR1 MDHEN, CDR2 SYDVKM. This CDR3 spans 11 amino acids. The CDR3 DNA is TGTGCCAGCAGCCTGAGAAGTGAAGCTTTCTTT. This sequence encodes CASSLRSEAFF.

J is TRBJ2-1 and V is TRBV6-6, with 8 bases identical to TRBD2. With 6 bases clipped from V and 9 bases from J, the junction kept 13 bases outside the gene matches. The CDR3 is 15 amino acids. Germline-derived CDR1 and CDR2 are MNHNY and SVGAGI (reference sequence). The CDR3 DNA follows: TGTGCCAGCAGCCTATATAGCGGGACTGGCGGTGAGCAGTTCTTC. Protein sequence: CASSLYSGTGGEQFF.

As to this clone: At the DNA level, this CDR3 is encoded by other sequences in the same sample as well. V usage is TRBV18 and J usage is TRBJ2-5, with a tentative D call TRBD1 (6 bases). This CDR3 contains 14 residues. The ends were cut back, 3 bases at V and 2 bases at J, with 10 bases in the middle. Germline CDR1 and CDR2: KGHSH and LQKENI. The CDR3 region is CASSPLGQQETQYF. The DNA for the CDR3 is TGTGCCAGCTCACCCCTTGGACAGCAAGAGACCCAGTACTTC.

The rearrangement joins TRBV9 to TRBJ2-2; D perhaps matches TRBD2 (5 bases). Germline V gene lookup returns CDR1 SGDLS and CDR2 YYNGEE. The ends were cut back, 4 bases at V and 1 base at J, with 17 bases in the middle. The CDR3 covers 17 residues. The CDR3 protein is CASSPEGTRLNTGELFF. The CDR3 DNA follows: TGTGCCAGCAGCCCAGAGGGCACTCGACTGAACACCGGGGAGCTGTTTTTT. The full variable domain, completed using reference TRBV9 and TRBJ2-2, is DSGVTQTPKHLITATGQRVTLRCSPRSGDLSVYWYQQSLDQGLQFLIQYYNGEERAKGNILERFSAQQFPDLHSELNLSSLELGDSALYFCASSPEGTRLNTGELFFGEGSRLTVL.

On this clone itself: Other nucleotide sequences in the sample specify the same CDR3. The CDR3 is CASSQDLGTRSNQPQHF. The CDR3 DNA reads as TGCGCCAGCAGCCAAGATCTTGGGACACGGAGCAATCAGCCCCAGCATTTT. The chain employs TRBV4-1 and TRBJ1-5, with D perhaps TRBD1 (6 bases). Germline V gene lookup returns CDR1 MGHRA and CDR2 YSYEKL. The length of the CDR3 is 17 residues. V lost 0 bases, J lost 1 base, and 13 bases lay in between.

This clone appeared a few times. The sample contains more than one DNA sequence encoding this CDR3. The V and J genes are TRBV10-3 and TRBJ1-1, with D possibly being TRBD1 (6 bases). V shed 6 bases and J shed 1 base, with 9 bases lying between them. CDR3 length: 13 amino acids. The germline gives CDR1 ENHRY, CDR2 SYGVKD. CDR3 residues: CAISVTGNTEAFF. Here the CDR3 DNA reads TGTGCCATCAGCGTGACAGGGAACACTGAAGCTTTCTTT.